Presented here are 21 T cell receptor beta chains from one specimen sequenced in a study of PD-1 blockade in mismatch repair-deficient tumors. Assay: immunoSEQ multiplex PCR; the TCRdb copy retains only in-frame clones and omits some. The sample holds 30,000 to 35,000 clones; more than 70% are singletons and the top ten take roughly 3.5%. Here the sequenced sample was PBMCs, taken around 6 weeks after starting pembrolizumab. The receptors stem from an adult with mismatch repair-deficient cancer.

V and J are TRBV2 and TRBJ2-5; a weak D match, TRBD2 (6 bases). This CDR3 is 16 amino acids long. V lost 5 bases to trimming and J lost 2 bases, with 18 bases between them. The germline CDR1 and CDR2 sequences are SNHLY and FYNNEI. CDR3 sequence: CASSREAGLLQETQYF. CDR3 DNA: TGTGCCAGCAGTAGGGAGGCAGGGCTACTTCAAGAGACCCAGTACTTC.

Only one count was recorded for this clone. The chain employs TRBV18 and TRBJ2-2; 8 nucleotides agree with TRBD1. Trimming at V came to 3 bases and at J to 7 bases, leaving 7 bases not matched to a gene. Per germline, CDR1 KGHSH and CDR2 LQKENI. The CDR3 has 15 amino acids. CDR3 residues: CASSPQTGVSGELFF. CDR3 coding DNA: TGTGCCAGCTCACCTCAGACAGGGGTGAGCGGGGAGCTGTTTTTT.

The rearrangement uses TRBV7-2 and TRBJ2-7; TRBD2 aligns across 8 bases. Germline CDR1 SGHTA, CDR2 FQGNSA. This CDR3 contains 16 residues. V shed 5 bases and J 2 bases; nucleotides not matched to a gene: 11. CDR3 bases: TGTGCCAGCAGCCTAGGGGTTGCCGGGAGGGCCTACGAGCAGTACTTC. Translating gives CASSLGVAGRAYEQYF.

The table lists this clone with a few counts. V is TRBV15 and J is TRBJ2-7; 11 positions agree with TRBD2. The germline gives CDR1 LNHNV, CDR2 YYDKDF (reference sequence). Germline trimming cut 0 bases from V and 3 bases from J; bases unmatched to any gene: 1. This CDR3 has 15 amino acids. In DNA form, the CDR3 reads TGTGCCACCAGCAGAGATCTAGCGGGGGGCTACGAGCAGTACTTC. Its protein product is CATSRDLAGGYEQYF.

This chain joins TRBV18 and TRBJ2-2, with TRBD1 as a possible D gene (6 bases). CDR1 KGHSH and CDR2 LQKENI come from the germline V gene. The V and J ends lost 1 base and 4 bases respectively, with 16 bases between them. The CDR3 extends over 17 amino acids. CDR3 protein: CASSPLQGRRTTGELFF. In DNA, the CDR3 is TGTGCCAGCTCACCACTGCAGGGGAGAAGGACCACCGGGGAGCTGTTTTTT.

The J gene is TRBJ2-1, the V gene TRBV19; 12 positions agree with TRBD2. The germline CDR1 and CDR2 sequences are LNHDA and SQIVND (reference sequence). V gave up 4 bases and J gave up 0 bases; unmatched junction bases: 10. The CDR3 runs 19 residues. The CDR3 sequence is CASSSAGLAGGSSYNEQFF. CDR3 in DNA: TGTGCCAGTAGTAGCGCAGGGCTAGCGGGAGGGAGCTCCTACAATGAGCAGTTCTTC.

The V and J genes are TRBV7-9 and TRBJ2-7, with TRBD1 as a possible D gene (5 bases). Germline CDR1 SEHNR, CDR2 FQNEAQ (reference sequence). The CDR3 extends over 15 amino acids. V was pared by 5 bases and J by 0 bases, with 14 bases between. This CDR3 is CASSGRGDSSYEQYF. In nucleotides, the CDR3 is TGTGCCAGCAGCGGCCGTGGAGACAGCTCCTACGAGCAGTACTTC.

This chain connects TRBV6-1 to TRBJ2-5, with a tentative D call TRBD2 (6 bases). The CDR3 has 14 amino acids. From germline, CDR1 is MNHNS and CDR2 SASEGT. V shed 8 bases and J shed 2 bases, with 15 bases lying between them. As DNA, the CDR3 is TGTGCCAGCCGAGGAGCGGGTGGACAAGAGACCCAGTACTTC. This codes for CASRGAGGQETQYF.

This sequence joins TRBV29-1 and TRBJ1-2, with D hard to call. The CDR3 runs 13 residues. The V gene lost 7 bases and the J gene lost 5 bases, with 17 bases spanning the gap. Germline V gene data show CDR1 as SQVTM and CDR2 as ANQGSEA. CDR3 DNA: TGCAGCGGGCCGGGTTCCAACTTTTATGGCTACACCTTC. Translation: CSGPGSNFYGYTF.

The rearrangement joins TRBV7-9 to TRBJ1-6; D may be TRBD1 (6 bases). The CDR3 loop spans 16 amino acids. Germline assignment: CDR1 SEHNR and CDR2 FQNEAQ (reference sequence). Trimming took off 5 bases at V and 1 base at J, with 12 bases between the two ends. CDR3 in amino acids: CASSQQQGSYNSPLHF. The CDR3 DNA reads as TGTGCCAGCAGCCAACAACAGGGATCCTATAATTCACCCCTCCACTTT.

This sequence joins TRBV27 and TRBJ2-7; 7 bases agree with TRBD1. The CDR3 consists of 14 residues. Germline V gene lookup returns CDR1 MNHEY and CDR2 SMNVEV (reference sequence). Germline trimming cut 4 bases from V and 2 bases from J; bases unmatched to any gene: 5. This CDR3 reads CASSSNRGPYEQYF. The CDR3 region has the DNA TGTGCCAGCAGTTCTAACAGGGGCCCCTACGAGCAGTACTTC.

This clone turned up a few times. The V and J genes are TRBV30 and TRBJ1-5; weak D call: TRBD1 (5 bases). The CDR3 length is 13 residues. V was clipped by 4 bases and J by 7 bases, with 14 bases between them. Germline CDR1 is GTSNPN and CDR2 is SVGIG (reference sequence). CDR3 residues: CAWTDSTEQPQHF. The CDR3 DNA reads as TGTGCCTGGACCGACAGTACCGAACAGCCCCAGCATTTT.

The sample holds a few counts of this clone. The chain uses TRBV2 and TRBJ1-4, with D possibly matching TRBD1 (5 bases). CDR1 is SNHLY and CDR2 is FYNNEI in the germline V gene. Between the trimmed V and J ends, which lost 7 bases and 10 bases, there was a span of 13 bases. This CDR3 contains 12 residues. The CDR3 sequence is CASTPTGGKLFF. The CDR3 DNA sequence: TGTGCCAGCACCCCAACCGGGGGAAAACTGTTTTTT.

Only a few counts were recorded for this clone. This chain uses TRBV2 with TRBJ2-7, with D hard to call. In germline, CDR1 is SNHLY, CDR2 FYNNEI. The CDR3 has 13 residues. The ends were cut back, 6 bases at V and 2 bases at J, with 11 bases in the middle. CDR3 loop: CASRETGTYEQYF. Written as DNA, the CDR3 is TGTGCCAGCAGGGAGACTGGAACCTACGAGCAGTACTTC. Full variable domain (rest looked up from reference TRBV2 and TRBJ2-7): EPEVTQTPSHQVTQMGQEVILRCVPISNHLYFYWYRQILGQKVEFLVSFYNNEISEKSEIFDDQFSVERPDGSNFTLKIRSTKLEDSAMYFCASRETGTYEQYFGPGTRLTVT.

This clone has a single count. The chain links TRBV28 to TRBJ1-3; TRBD1 might be the D (6 bases). The CDR3 is made up of 17 amino acids. Germline lookup yields CDR1 MDHEN and CDR2 SYDVKM. V was cut by 3 bases and J by 1 base, with 16 bases left in between. CDR3 loop: CASSLQGRAPSGNTIYF. DNA of the CDR3: TGTGCCAGCAGTTTGCAGGGGAGGGCTCCTTCTGGAAACACCATATATTTT.

This chain joins TRBV28 and TRBJ2-1; TRBD2 aligns across 8 bases. CDR3 length equals 13 residues. CDR1 and CDR2 (germline): MDHEN, SYDVKM. Trimming removed 8 bases from V and 2 bases from J; junction bases left unmatched: 2. The CDR3 bases are TGTGCCAGCGTACTAGCGGCCTACAATGAGCAGTTCTTC. Translating it yields CASVLAAYNEQFF.

The rearrangement uses TRBV28 and TRBJ2-1; unclear D gene. The V end was cut by 4 bases, the J end by 9 bases, with 7 bases between. CDR1 is MDHEN and CDR2 is SYDVKM in the germline V gene. The CDR3 is 11 residues long. As DNA, the CDR3 is TGTGCCAGCAGTTCCCTCGGTGAGCAGTTCTTC. Residues: CASSSLGEQFF.

The chain uses TRBV28 and TRBJ1-1, with D unresolved. The CDR3 is made up of 14 amino acids. The germline V and J ends were trimmed by 6 bases and 1 base, with 12 bases remaining between them. CDR1 and CDR2 (germline): MDHEN, SYDVKM. CDR3: CASSPEAANTEAFF. CDR3 coding DNA: TGTGCCAGCAGCCCGGAGGCAGCGAACACTGAAGCTTTCTTT.

CDR3 protein: CASSMEGARGNTIYF. The CDR3, as DNA: TGTGCCAGTAGCATGGAGGGGGCGAGGGGAAACACCATATATTTT. The genes are TRBV19 and TRBJ1-3; 7 bases agree with TRBD1. Germline loops: CDR1 LNHDA, CDR2 SQIVND (reference sequence). J was trimmed by 4 bases and V by 6 bases; bases with no gene match: 9. The CDR3 is 15 residues long.

The gene calls are TRBV2 and TRBJ2-5, with TRBD2 matching over 7 bases. The germline gives CDR1 SNHLY, CDR2 FYNNEI. Germline trimming cut 1 base from V and 0 bases from J; bases unmatched to any gene: 8. The CDR3 has 17 amino acids. CDR3 sequence (DNA): TGTGCCAGCAGTGAAGTTGGCCTAGCGGATTACCAAGAGACCCAGTACTTC. Encoded protein: CASSEVGLADYQETQYF.

This clone qualifies as large. V usage is TRBV14 and J usage is TRBJ2-1, with TRBD2 identical over 8 bases. J gave up 15 bases and V 1 base, and 5 bases lay outside the gene matches. Germline assignment: CDR1 SGHDN and CDR2 FVKESK. This CDR3 region has 12 residues. The CDR3 region is CASSQAGLGLFF. The CDR3 bases are TGTGCCAGCAGCCAAGCGGGACTAGGTCTGTTCTTC. Complete variable domain (other parts from reference TRBV14 and TRBJ2-1): EAGVTQFPSHSVIEKGQTVTLRCDPISGHDNLYWYRRVMGKEIKFLLHFVKESKQDESGMPNNRFLAERTGGTYSTLKVQPAELEDSGVYFCASSQAGLGLFFGPGTRLTVL.